One and the same sample provided the 21 T cell receptor beta chains below, sequenced in a study of blood T cell repertoires in COVID-19. Method: immunoSEQ multiplex PCR; TCRdb's copy keeps in-frame clones and lacks some. The data hold about 160,000 clones, with around 92% observed a single time. What was sequenced was peripheral blood. Receptors originate from a man aged 25 to 40 with COVID-19, enrolled during active disease.

V gene TRBV6-5 combines with J gene TRBJ2-7, with TRBD1 matching 8 bases. Germline V gives CDR1 MNHEY, CDR2 SVGAGI. The CDR3 loop spans 14 amino acids. V lost 7 bases, J lost 3 bases, and 8 bases stayed unmatched. The CDR3 DNA sequence: TGTGCCAGCACCGAGGACAGGGTGGTCTACGAGCAGTACTTC. Translated: CASTEDRVVYEQYF.

This chain connects TRBV4-2 to TRBJ1-1; D call uncertain. Germline-derived CDR1 and CDR2 are LGHNA and YNFKEQ. The length of the CDR3 is 15 residues. With 0 bases removed from V and 0 bases from J, the gap between germline ends came to 8 bases. CDR3 loop: CASSQDREMNTEAFF. The CDR3 DNA sequence: TGTGCCAGCAGCCAAGATCGAGAAATGAACACTGAAGCTTTCTTT.

J is TRBJ1-1 and V is TRBV29-1, with D unresolved. There are 13 residues in the CDR3. The V gene lost 3 bases and the J gene lost 0 bases, with 8 bases spanning the gap. The germline gives CDR1 SQVTM, CDR2 ANQGSEA. CDR3 residues: CSVEVSVNTEAFF. Written as DNA, the CDR3 is TGCAGCGTTGAGGTTTCAGTGAACACTGAAGCTTTCTTT.

Written as DNA, the CDR3 is TGTGCCAGCACTCAACCCAGCGGGGGGCGCACAGATACGCAGTATTTT. This sequence encodes CASTQPSGGRTDTQYF. V is TRBV6-8 and J is TRBJ2-3, with 9 bases aligning to TRBD2. V was pared by 7 bases and J by 1 base, with 9 bases of the junction left unmatched. The CDR3 is 16 residues long. Per the germline V gene, CDR1 is MNHGY and CDR2 is SAAAGT.

This clone was counted between two and nine times. This chain connects TRBV3-1 (or the pseudogene TRBV3-2) to TRBJ2-1, with 8 positions matching TRBD1. CDR1 and CDR2 (germline): LGHDT, YNNKEL (reference sequence). CDR3 length equals 16 residues. Unmatched junction bases numbered 10, after V lost 1 base and J lost 8 bases. DNA for the CDR3: TGTGCCAGCAGCCAAGTGGGTGGCAGGGGGCTCGATGAGCAGTTCTTC. This gives the protein CASSQVGGRGLDEQFF.

This clone was counted a single time. The rearrangement uses TRBV3-1 (or the pseudogene TRBV3-2) and TRBJ2-3; 15 bases match TRBD2. The CDR3 has 18 amino acids. The germline V gene encodes CDR1 LGHDT and CDR2 YNNKEL (reference sequence). V gave up 2 bases and J gave up 3 bases; unmatched junction bases: 6. Written as DNA, the CDR3 is TGTGCCAGCAGCCAACTAGGGACTAGCGGGAGGAGGACAGATACGCAGTATTTT. Protein sequence: CASSQLGTSGRRTDTQYF.

This clone was seen once. The chain recombines TRBV28 with TRBJ2-1; the match to TRBD2 covers 9 bases. CDR3 length: 15 amino acids. With 5 bases clipped from V and 4 bases from J, the junction kept 6 bases outside the gene matches. Germline V gene lookup returns CDR1 MDHEN and CDR2 SYDVKM. The CDR3 coding sequence is TGTGCCAGCAGTCCCACGCTAGCGGGATACAATGAGCAGTTCTTC. The encoded protein is CASSPTLAGYNEQFF.

This chain links TRBV7-2 with TRBJ1-1; 8 bases are a match to TRBD1. CDR3 length: 15 amino acids. J lost 4 bases, V lost 2 bases, and 6 bases had no gene match. Looked up from germline, CDR1 is SGHTA and CDR2 is FQGNSA. The CDR3 sequence is CASSLQGAGGTEAFF. CDR3 DNA: TGTGCCAGCAGCTTACAGGGGGCGGGTGGCACTGAAGCTTTCTTT.

The CDR3 here is CASSFRTGRDTQYF. CDR3 DNA: TGTGCCAGCAGCTTCAGGACTGGAAGAGATACGCAGTATTTT. V and J are TRBV5-4 and TRBJ2-3; TRBD2 might be the D (5 bases). The length of the CDR3 is 14 residues. The germline V gene has CDR1 SGHNT and CDR2 YYREEE (reference sequence). Trimming pared 2 bases from V and 5 bases from J, leaving 12 bases between.

The chain is built from TRBV6-2 or TRBV6-3 and TRBJ1-2; D might be TRBD1 (6 bases). The V gene lost 6 bases and the J gene lost 5 bases, with 22 bases spanning the gap. The CDR3 loop spans 16 amino acids. Per the germline V gene, CDR1 is MNHEY and CDR2 is SVGEGT. The CDR3 sequence: CASSERAGVIRYGYTF. The CDR3 DNA sequence: TGTGCCAGCAGCGAACGAGCAGGGGTAATACGGTATGGCTACACCTTC.

This chain links TRBV18 with TRBJ1-1; TRBD1 matches at 9 bases. The CDR3 totals 16 residues. Germline loops: CDR1 KGHSH, CDR2 LQKENI. Trimming removed 0 bases from V and 2 bases from J; junction bases left unmatched: 4. CDR3 sequence (DNA): TGTGCCAGCTCACCACCGGGACAGGGAGGCAACACTGAAGCTTTCTTT. Protein sequence: CASSPPGQGGNTEAFF. Full variable domain (rest looked up from reference TRBV18 and TRBJ1-1): NAGVMQNPRHLVRRRGQEARLRCSPMKGHSHVYWYRQLPEEGLKFMVYLQKENIIDESGMPKERFSAEFPKEGPSILRIQQVVRGDSAAYFCASSPPGQGGNTEAFFGQGTRLTVV.

The V call is TRBV9, the J call TRBJ2-3, with TRBD2 matching over 8 bases. CDR3 length: 17 residues. V dropped 4 bases and J dropped 0; count of bases not matched to a gene: 10. Germline values: CDR1 SGDLS, CDR2 YYNGEE. The CDR3 DNA is TGTGCCAGCAGCCAAGCCAACGAGCGGGGGAGCACAGATACGCAGTATTTT. As protein: CASSQANERGSTDTQYF.

The chain has TRBV19 and TRBJ1-6, with D tentatively TRBD1 (6 bases). CDR1 and CDR2 (germline): LNHDA, SQIVND (reference sequence). Trimming removed 3 bases from V and 6 bases from J, with 9 bases in between. The CDR3 has 14 amino acids. The chain's CDR3 is CASSIPRGNSPLHF. In DNA, the CDR3 is TGTGCCAGTAGTATCCCCAGGGGTAATTCACCCCTCCACTTT. Full variable domain (remainder filled in from reference TRBV19 and TRBJ1-6): DGGITQSPKYLFRKEGQNVTLSCEQNLNHDAMYWYRQDPGQGLRLIYYSQIVNDFQKGDIAEGYSVSREKKESFPLTVTSAQKNPTAFYLCASSIPRGNSPLHFGNGTRLTVT.

The V call is TRBV14, the J call TRBJ2-5, with TRBD2 matching 14 bases. Germline loops: CDR1 SGHDN, CDR2 FVKESK. The CDR3 totals 17 residues. V dropped 4 bases and J dropped 4; count of bases not matched to a gene: 8. The CDR3 reads CASSPGTSGSIRETQYF. Written as DNA, the CDR3 is TGTGCCAGCAGCCCCGGGACTAGCGGGAGTATAAGAGAGACCCAGTACTTC.

This chain connects TRBV9 to TRBJ2-1, with 8 bases identical to TRBD2. Germline CDR1 and CDR2: SGDLS and YYNGEE. J was trimmed by 10 bases and V by 3 bases; bases with no gene match: 9. CDR3 length equals 14 residues. The CDR3 region is CASSALGLVTEQFF. CDR3 DNA: TGTGCCAGCAGCGCGCTGGGACTAGTTACCGAGCAGTTCTTC.

V gene TRBV7-3 combines with J gene TRBJ1-1; TRBD1 aligns across 8 bases. The CDR3 extends over 15 amino acids. Trimming cost V 0 bases and J 6 bases; bases outside gene matches: 6. Germline V CDR1 and CDR2: SGHTA, FQGTGA. CDR3 nucleotide sequence: TGTGCCAGCAGCTTAACCGATACAGGGGGAGCTGAAGCTTTCTTT. As protein: CASSLTDTGGAEAFF.

The chain combines TRBV16 with TRBJ2-3, with a tentative D call TRBD1 (8 bases). This CDR3 has 15 residues. The V end lost 4 bases, the J end lost 3 bases, and 14 bases lay between the germline ends. Germline loops: CDR1 KGHSY, CDR2 FQNENV. The CDR3 DNA sequence: TGTGCCAGCAGCCCCGACAGGGGAGGGACAGATACGCAGTATTTT. As protein: CASSPDRGGTDTQYF.

V is TRBV18 and J is TRBJ2-3, with D possibly being TRBD1 (5 bases). Germline V lookup: CDR1 KGHSH, CDR2 LQKENI. This CDR3 spans 16 amino acids. V gave up 1 base and J gave up 0 bases, with 11 bases separating them. The CDR3 here is CASSPQRGSSTDTQYF. The CDR3 DNA reads as TGTGCCAGCTCACCACAAAGGGGTTCTAGCACAGATACGCAGTATTTT.

Comments on this clone: Distinct nucleotide sequences in the sample also encode this CDR3. The chain is built from TRBV5-1 and TRBJ2-3, with D possibly matching TRBD1 (6 bases). The CDR3 sequence is 14 residues long. Trimming stripped 0 bases from V and 6 bases from J, with 11 bases between. Germline CDR1 reads SGHRS; CDR2 reads YFSETQ. CDR3 residues: CASSLGQATDTQYF. The CDR3 DNA reads as TGCGCCAGCAGCTTGGGACAGGCCACCGATACGCAGTATTTT.

V is TRBV7-2 and J is TRBJ2-1, with TRBD2 identical over 11 bases. V shed 0 bases and J 12 bases; nucleotides not matched to a gene: 10. Germline V CDR1 and CDR2: SGHTA, FQGNSA. The CDR3 is made up of 16 amino acids. The CDR3 coding sequence is TGTGCCAGCAGCTTAGCGTATAGCGGGGGGGGACCAGGGCAGTTCTTC. This sequence encodes CASSLAYSGGGPGQFF. The full variable domain, rest sourced from reference TRBV7-2 and TRBJ2-1, is GAGVSQSPSNKVTEKGKDVELRCDPISGHTALYWYRQSLGQGLEFLIYFQGNSAPDKSGLPSDRFSAERTGGSVSTLTIQRTQQEDSAVYLCASSLAYSGGGPGQFFGPGTRLTVL.

This sequence joins TRBV19 and TRBJ1-1, with 9 bases lining up with TRBD1. The V and J ends lost 3 bases and 6 bases, in that order; junction bases with no gene match: 8. Germline CDR1 LNHDA, CDR2 SQIVND (reference sequence). The CDR3 covers 15 residues. This chain's CDR3 is CASSMRGQGGAEAFF. The DNA for the CDR3 is TGTGCCAGTAGTATGAGGGGACAGGGCGGCGCTGAAGCTTTCTTT. The full variable domain, in which reference TRBV19 and TRBJ1-1 provide the parts outside the CDR3, is DGGITQSPKYLFRKEGQNVTLSCEQNLNHDAMYWYRQDPGQGLRLIYYSQIVNDFQKGDIAEGYSVSREKKESFPLTVTSAQKNPTAFYLCASSMRGQGGAEAFFGQGTRLTVV.